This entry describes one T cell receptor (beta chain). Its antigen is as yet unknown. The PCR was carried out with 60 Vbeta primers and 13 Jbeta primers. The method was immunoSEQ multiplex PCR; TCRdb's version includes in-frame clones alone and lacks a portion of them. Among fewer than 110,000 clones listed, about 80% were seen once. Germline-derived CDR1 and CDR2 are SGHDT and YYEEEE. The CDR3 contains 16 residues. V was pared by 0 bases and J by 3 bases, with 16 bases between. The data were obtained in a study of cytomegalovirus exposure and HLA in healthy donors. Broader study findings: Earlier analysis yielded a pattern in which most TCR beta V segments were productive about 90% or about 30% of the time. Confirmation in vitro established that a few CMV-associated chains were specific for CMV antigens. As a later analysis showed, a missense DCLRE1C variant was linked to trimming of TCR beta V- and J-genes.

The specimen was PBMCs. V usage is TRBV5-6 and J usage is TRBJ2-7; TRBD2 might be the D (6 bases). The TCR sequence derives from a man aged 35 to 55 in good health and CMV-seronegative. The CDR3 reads CASSLGSGRLLYEQYF. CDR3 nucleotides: TGTGCCAGCAGCTTGGGTTCCGGGAGACTGCTCTACGAGCAGTACTTC.